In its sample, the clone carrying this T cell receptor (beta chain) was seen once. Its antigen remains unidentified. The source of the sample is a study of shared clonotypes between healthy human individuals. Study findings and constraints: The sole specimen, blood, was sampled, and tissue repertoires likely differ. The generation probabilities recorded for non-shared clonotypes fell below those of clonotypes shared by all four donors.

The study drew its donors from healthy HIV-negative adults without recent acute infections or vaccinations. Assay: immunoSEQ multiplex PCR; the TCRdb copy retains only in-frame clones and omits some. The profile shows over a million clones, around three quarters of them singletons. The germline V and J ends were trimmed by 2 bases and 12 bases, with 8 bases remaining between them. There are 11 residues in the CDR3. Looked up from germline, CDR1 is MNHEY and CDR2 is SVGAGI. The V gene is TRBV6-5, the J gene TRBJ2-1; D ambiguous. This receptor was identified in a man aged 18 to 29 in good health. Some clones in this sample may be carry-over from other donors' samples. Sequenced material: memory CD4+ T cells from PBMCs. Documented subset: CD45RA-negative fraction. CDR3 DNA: TGTGCCAGCAGTTACCAGTCGAGGCAGTTCTTC. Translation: CASSYQSRQFF.